A single sample is the source of the 7 T cell receptor beta chains below, sequenced in a study of neurological immune-mediated disorders (dated by TCRdb to 2018 to 2020). Library method: 5' RACE. Sequencing used an Illumina HiSeq 2500. The public reads were run again by TCRdb, first through fastp at Q25 and then through MiXCR, and only productive beta chains were kept. CDR3 protein sequences are deduplicated, and each keeps its most common genes and DNA. The sample data list over 50,000 distinct CDR3 sequences, and around 3.3% of these were observed just once. About 6.3% of the sample belongs to the ten largest clones. The sequenced sample was PBMCs. The receptors shown here come from a man between 40 and 49 years old with multiple sclerosis.

This clonotype was recorded at least ten times. The gene calls are TRBV4-1 and TRBJ2-2; a possible D gene is TRBD2 (7 bases). The V end was cut by 0 bases, the J end by 4 bases, with 15 bases between. Germline V lookup: CDR1 MGHRA, CDR2 YSYEKL. The CDR3 sequence is 17 residues long. CDR3 residues: CASSQEGRGAGTGELFF. DNA for the CDR3: TGCGCCAGCAGCCAAGAAGGACGGGGGGCAGGCACCGGGGAGCTGTTTTTT.

At least ten counts were recorded for this clonotype. The CDR3 reads CASSADGGGNTGELFF. The CDR3 DNA reads TGTGCCAGCAGCGCCGACGGCGGGGGTAACACCGGGGAGCTGTTTTTT. The chain employs TRBV7-3 and TRBJ2-2; 7 bases are a match to TRBD2. The CDR3 loop spans 16 amino acids. The germline V gene encodes CDR1 SGHTA and CDR2 FQGTGA. Trimming removed 5 bases from V and 2 bases from J; junction bases left unmatched: 8.

The rearrangement links TRBV27 to TRBJ2-5; D may be TRBD1 (5 bases). The ends were cut back, 6 bases at V and 7 bases at J, with 9 bases in the middle. Germline V gene data show CDR1 as MNHEY and CDR2 as SMNVEV (reference sequence). The CDR3 is 11 amino acids. The CDR3 bases are TGTGCCAGCAGAAGCCAGGGGACCCAGTACTTC. This gives the protein CASRSQGTQYF.

This clonotype has at least ten counts. The chain couples TRBV7-9 to TRBJ2-7; 11 bases fit TRBD2. V lost 2 bases to trimming and J lost 3 bases; unmatched junction nucleotides: 6. Germline loops: CDR1 SEHNR, CDR2 FQNEAQ (reference sequence). This CDR3 spans 16 amino acids. Here the CDR3 reads CASSLSSSGGNYEQYF. The DNA of the CDR3 is TGTGCCAGCAGCTTATCCTCTAGCGGGGGGAACTACGAGCAGTACTTC.

This clonotype was seen many times. The chain joins TRBV7-6 to TRBJ1-6; 7 nucleotides match TRBD1. From germline, CDR1 is SGHVS and CDR2 FNYEAQ. V was pared by 3 bases and J by 8 bases, with 4 bases of the junction left unmatched. The CDR3 has 14 residues. CDR3 bases: TGTGCCAGCAGCTTGAACAGGGGAGATTCACCCCTCCACTTT. Translated: CASSLNRGDSPLHF.

This clonotype turned up a few times. The chain recombines TRBV5-1 with TRBJ1-1, with D tentatively TRBD1 (5 bases). Germline values: CDR1 SGHRS, CDR2 YFSETQ. CDR3 length equals 14 residues. The V end lost 5 bases, the J end lost 2 bases, and 13 bases lay between the germline ends. CDR3: CASSPIQVNTEAFF. In nucleotides, the CDR3 is TGCGCCAGCAGTCCTATACAGGTTAACACTGAAGCTTTCTTT.

At least ten counts were recorded for this clonotype. This chain links TRBV10-2 with TRBJ1-4; 8 nucleotides line up with TRBD1. CDR3 length: 17 amino acids. V gave up 2 bases and J gave up 3 bases; unmatched junction bases: 8. Germline assignment: CDR1 WSHSY and CDR2 SAAADI. CDR3 bases: TGCGCCAGCAGTGAGCGGCAGGGGGCCTTGTCTAATGAAAAACTGTTTTTT. It encodes CASSERQGALSNEKLFF.